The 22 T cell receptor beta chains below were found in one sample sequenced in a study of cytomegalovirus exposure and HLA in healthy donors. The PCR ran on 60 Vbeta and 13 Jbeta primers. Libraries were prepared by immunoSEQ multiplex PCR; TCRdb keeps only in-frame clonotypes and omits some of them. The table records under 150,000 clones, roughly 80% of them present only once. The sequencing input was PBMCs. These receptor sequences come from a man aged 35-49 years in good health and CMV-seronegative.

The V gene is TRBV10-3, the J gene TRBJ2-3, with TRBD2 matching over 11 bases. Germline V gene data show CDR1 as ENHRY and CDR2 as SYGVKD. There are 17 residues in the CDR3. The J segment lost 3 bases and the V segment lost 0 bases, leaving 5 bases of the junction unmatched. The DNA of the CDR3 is TGTGCCATCAGTGAGTCGACGACTAGCGGGATGACAGATACGCAGTATTTT. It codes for CAISESTTSGMTDTQYF.

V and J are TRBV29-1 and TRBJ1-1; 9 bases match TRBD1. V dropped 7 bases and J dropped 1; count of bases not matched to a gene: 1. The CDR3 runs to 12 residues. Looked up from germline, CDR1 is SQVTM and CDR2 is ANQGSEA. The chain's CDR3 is CSAGQGNTEAFF. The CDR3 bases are TGCAGCGCGGGACAGGGGAACACTGAAGCTTTCTTT.

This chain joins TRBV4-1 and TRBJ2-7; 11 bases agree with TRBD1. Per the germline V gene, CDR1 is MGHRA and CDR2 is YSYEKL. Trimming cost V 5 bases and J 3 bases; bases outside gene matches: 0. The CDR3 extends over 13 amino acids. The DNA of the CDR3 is TGCGCCAGCAGCGGGACAGGGGGCTACGAGCAGTACTTC. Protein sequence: CASSGTGGYEQYF.

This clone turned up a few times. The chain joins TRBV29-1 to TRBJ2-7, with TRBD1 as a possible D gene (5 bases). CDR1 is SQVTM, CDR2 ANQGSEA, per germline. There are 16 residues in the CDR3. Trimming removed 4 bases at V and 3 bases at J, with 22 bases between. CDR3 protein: CSVGTWTSSSLYEQYF. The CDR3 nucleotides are TGCAGCGTTGGGACATGGACGAGCTCCTCCCTCTACGAGCAGTACTTC.

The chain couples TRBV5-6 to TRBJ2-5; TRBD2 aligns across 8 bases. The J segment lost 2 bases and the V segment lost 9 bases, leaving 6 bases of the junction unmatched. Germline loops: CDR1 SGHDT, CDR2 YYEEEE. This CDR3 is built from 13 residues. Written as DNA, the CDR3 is TGTGCCACCTATAGCGGGGCTCAAGAGACCCAGTACTTC. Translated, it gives CATYSGAQETQYF.

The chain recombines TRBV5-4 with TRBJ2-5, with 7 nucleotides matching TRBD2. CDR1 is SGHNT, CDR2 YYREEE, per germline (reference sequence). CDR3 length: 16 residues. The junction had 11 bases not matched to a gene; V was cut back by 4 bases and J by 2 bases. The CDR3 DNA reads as TGTGCCAGCAGCCCCCGGACTAGACGGGGTCAAGAGACCCAGTACTTC. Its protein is CASSPRTRRGQETQYF.

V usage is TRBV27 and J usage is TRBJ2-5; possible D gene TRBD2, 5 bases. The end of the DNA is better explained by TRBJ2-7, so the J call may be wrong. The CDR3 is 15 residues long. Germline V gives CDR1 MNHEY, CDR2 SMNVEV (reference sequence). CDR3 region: CASSYGIGEIYEQYF. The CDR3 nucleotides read TGTGCCAGCAGTTACGGGATCGGGGAGATCTACGAGCAGTACTTC.

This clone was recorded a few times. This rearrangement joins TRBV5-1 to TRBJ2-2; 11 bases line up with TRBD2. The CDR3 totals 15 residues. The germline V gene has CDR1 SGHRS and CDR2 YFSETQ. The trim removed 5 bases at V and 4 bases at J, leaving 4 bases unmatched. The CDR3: CASRDSGRGTGELFF. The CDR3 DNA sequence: TGCGCCAGCAGGGATAGCGGGAGGGGCACCGGGGAGCTGTTTTTT.

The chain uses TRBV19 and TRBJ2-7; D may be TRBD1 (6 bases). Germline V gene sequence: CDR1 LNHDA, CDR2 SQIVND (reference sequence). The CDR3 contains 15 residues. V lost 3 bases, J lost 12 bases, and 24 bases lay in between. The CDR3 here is CASSIRQAKGDGTYF. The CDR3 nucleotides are TGTGCCAGTAGTATTAGGCAGGCAAAGGGGGACGGCACGTACTTC.

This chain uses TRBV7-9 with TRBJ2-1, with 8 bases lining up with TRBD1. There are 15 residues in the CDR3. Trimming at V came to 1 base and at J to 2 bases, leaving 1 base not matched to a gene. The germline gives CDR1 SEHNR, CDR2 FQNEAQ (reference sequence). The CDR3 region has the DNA TGTGCCAGCAGCTTAGGGACAGGGCCCTACAATGAGCAGTTCTTC. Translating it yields CASSLGTGPYNEQFF. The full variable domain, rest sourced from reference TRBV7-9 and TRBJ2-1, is DTGVSQNPRHKITKRGQNVTFRCDPISEHNRLYWYRQTLGQGPEFLTYFQNEAQLEKSRLLSDRFSAERPKGSFSTLEIQRTEQGDSAMYLCASSLGTGPYNEQFFGPGTRLTVL.

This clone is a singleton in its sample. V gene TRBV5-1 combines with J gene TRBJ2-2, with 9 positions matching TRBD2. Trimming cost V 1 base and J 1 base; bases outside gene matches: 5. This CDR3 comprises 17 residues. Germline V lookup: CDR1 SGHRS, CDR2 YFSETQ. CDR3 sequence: CASSLYLAGLNTGELFF. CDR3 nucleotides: TGCGCCAGCAGCTTGTACCTAGCGGGGTTGAACACCGGGGAGCTGTTTTTT.

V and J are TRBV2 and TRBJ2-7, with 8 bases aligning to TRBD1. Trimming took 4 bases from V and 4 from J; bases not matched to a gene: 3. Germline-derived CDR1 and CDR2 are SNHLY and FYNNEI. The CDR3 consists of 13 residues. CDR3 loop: CASSGTGSYEQYF. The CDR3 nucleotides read TGTGCCAGCAGTGGGACAGGGTCGTACGAGCAGTACTTC.

This chain's CDR3 is CASSPRDRGVHNEQFF. CDR3 nucleotide sequence: TGTGCCAGCAGCCCGAGGGACAGGGGGGTTCACAATGAGCAGTTCTTC. This chain joins TRBV13 and TRBJ2-1; 11 bases align to TRBD1. The junction had 8 bases not matched to a gene; V was cut back by 5 bases and J by 5 bases. The CDR3 extends over 16 amino acids. The germline V gene encodes CDR1 PRHDT and CDR2 FYEKMQ (reference sequence).

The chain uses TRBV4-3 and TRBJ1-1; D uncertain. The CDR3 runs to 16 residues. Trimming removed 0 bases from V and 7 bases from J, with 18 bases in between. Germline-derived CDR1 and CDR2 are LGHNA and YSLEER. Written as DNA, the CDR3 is TGCGCCAGCAGCCAAGATGGGAGCTGGGCAACGGTTGAAGCTTTCTTT. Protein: CASSQDGSWATVEAFF.

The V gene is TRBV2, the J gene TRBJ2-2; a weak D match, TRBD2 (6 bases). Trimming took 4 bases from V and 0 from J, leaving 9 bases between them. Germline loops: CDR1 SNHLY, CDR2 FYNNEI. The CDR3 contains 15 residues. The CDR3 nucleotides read TGTGCCAGCAGTGTAAGGACTACGAACACCGGGGAGCTGTTTTTT. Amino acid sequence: CASSVRTTNTGELFF.

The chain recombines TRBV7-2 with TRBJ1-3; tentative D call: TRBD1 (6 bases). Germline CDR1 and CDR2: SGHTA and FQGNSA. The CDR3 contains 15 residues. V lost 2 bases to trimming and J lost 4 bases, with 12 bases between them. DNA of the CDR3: TGTGCCAGCAGCTTACCAACAGGGTGGGGAAACACCATATATTTT. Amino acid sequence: CASSLPTGWGNTIYF.

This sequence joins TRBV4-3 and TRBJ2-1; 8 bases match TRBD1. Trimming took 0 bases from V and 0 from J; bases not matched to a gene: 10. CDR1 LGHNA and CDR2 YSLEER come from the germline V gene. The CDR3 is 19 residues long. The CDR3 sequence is CASSQEGQGAIFSYNEQFF. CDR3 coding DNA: TGCGCCAGCAGCCAAGAAGGTCAGGGGGCCATCTTCTCCTACAATGAGCAGTTCTTC.

The CDR3 DNA sequence: TGTGCCAGCTCATCCCAGTTTGGGCCGGACTACACCTTC. This translates into CASSSQFGPDYTF. V gene TRBV18 combines with J gene TRBJ1-2; unclear D gene. The CDR3 has 13 residues. V was cut by 5 bases and J by 10 bases, with 17 bases left in between. Germline loops: CDR1 KGHSH, CDR2 LQKENI.

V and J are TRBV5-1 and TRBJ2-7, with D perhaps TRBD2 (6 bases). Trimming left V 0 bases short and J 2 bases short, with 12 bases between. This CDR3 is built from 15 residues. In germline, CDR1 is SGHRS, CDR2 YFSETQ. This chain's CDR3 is CASSLVAGIPYEQYF. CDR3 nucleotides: TGCGCCAGCAGCTTGGTGGCGGGGATCCCCTACGAGCAGTACTTC.

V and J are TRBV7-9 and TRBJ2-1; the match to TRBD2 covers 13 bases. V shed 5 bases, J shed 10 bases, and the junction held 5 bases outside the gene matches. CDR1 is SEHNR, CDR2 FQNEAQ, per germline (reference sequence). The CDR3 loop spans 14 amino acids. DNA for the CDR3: TGTGCCAGCAGCCCTCGGACTAGCGGGGGCGAGCAGTTCTTC. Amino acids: CASSPRTSGGEQFF.

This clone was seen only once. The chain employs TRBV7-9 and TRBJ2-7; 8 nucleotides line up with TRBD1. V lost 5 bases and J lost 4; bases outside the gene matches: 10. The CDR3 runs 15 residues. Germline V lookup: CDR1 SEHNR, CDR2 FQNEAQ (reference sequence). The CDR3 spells CASSPGQGFWYEQYF. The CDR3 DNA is TGTGCCAGCAGCCCCGGACAGGGCTTTTGGTACGAGCAGTACTTC.

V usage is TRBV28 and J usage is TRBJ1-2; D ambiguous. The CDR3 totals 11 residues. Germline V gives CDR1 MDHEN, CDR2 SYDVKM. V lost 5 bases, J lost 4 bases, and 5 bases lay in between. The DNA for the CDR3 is TGTGCCAGCAGTCCGGGCTATGGCTACACCTTC. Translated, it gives CASSPGYGYTF.